This TCR beta chain emerged from a study of human T cells and chemical hapten exposure. This clonotype was seen more than once but under ten times. The authors' processing: Per sample, the median was approximately 100,000 TCRs, with values from roughly 23,000 to 640,000. MiXCR, applied by TCRdb to the RACE reads, yields one record per CDR3 protein. The V and J calls shown here were made by TCRdb, not taken from the authors' results. The sample lists about 140,000 distinct CDR3 sequences, 12% occurring once. Time point defined: patch test 2, 6 weeks after DPC sensitization. Documented treatment: therapeutic diphenylcyclopropenone sensitization with weekly scalp DPC. The CDR3 totals 15 residues. Germline CDR1 reads SGHAT; CDR2 reads FQDESV (reference sequence). Trimming took off 5 bases at V and 0 bases at J, with 14 bases between the two ends.

The specimen comprised whole blood, sampled in connection with sensitization to the hapten diphenylcyclopropenone (DPC). The J gene is TRBJ2-7, the V gene TRBV11-1; D is tentatively TRBD1 or TRBD2 (6 bases each). The source is a woman between 45 and 65 years old with alopecia areata. Some clones in this sample may be carry-over from other donors' samples. Written as DNA, the CDR3 is TGTGCCAGCAGCATTGACAGGAGGGGCTCCTACGAGCAGTACTTC. Translating it yields CASSIDRRGSYEQYF.